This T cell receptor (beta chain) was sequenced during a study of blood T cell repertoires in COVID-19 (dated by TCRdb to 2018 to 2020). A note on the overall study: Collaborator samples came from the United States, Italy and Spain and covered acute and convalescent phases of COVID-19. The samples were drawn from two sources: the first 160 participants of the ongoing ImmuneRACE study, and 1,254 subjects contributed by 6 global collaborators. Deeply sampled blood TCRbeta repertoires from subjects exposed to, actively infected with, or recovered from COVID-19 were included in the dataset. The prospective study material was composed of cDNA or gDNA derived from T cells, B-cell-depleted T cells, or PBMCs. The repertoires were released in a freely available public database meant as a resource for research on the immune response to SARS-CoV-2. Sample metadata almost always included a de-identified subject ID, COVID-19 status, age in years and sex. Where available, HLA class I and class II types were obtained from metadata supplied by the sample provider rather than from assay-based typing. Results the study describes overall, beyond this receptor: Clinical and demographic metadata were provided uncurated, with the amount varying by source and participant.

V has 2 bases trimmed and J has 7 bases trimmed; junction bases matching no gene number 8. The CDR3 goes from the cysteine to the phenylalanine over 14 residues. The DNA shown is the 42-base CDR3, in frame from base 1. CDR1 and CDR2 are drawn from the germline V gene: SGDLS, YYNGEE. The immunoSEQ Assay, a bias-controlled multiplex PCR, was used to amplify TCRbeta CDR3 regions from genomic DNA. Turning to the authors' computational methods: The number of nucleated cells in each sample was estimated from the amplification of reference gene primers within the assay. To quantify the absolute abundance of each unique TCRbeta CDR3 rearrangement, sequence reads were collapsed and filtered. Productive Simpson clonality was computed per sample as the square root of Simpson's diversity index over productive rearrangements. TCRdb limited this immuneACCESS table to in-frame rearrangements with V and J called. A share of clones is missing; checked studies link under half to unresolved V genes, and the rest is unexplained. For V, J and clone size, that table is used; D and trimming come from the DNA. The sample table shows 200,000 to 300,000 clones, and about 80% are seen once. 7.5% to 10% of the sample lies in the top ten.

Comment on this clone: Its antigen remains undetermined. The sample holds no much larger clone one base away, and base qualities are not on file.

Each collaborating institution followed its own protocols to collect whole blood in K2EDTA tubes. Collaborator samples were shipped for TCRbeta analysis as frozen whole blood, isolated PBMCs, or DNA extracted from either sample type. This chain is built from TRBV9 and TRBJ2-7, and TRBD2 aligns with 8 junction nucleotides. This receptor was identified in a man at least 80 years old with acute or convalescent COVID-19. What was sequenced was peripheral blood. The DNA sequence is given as TGTGCCAGCAGCGTGTTAGCGGGAACGCGGGAGCAGTACTTC. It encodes CASSVLAGTREQYF. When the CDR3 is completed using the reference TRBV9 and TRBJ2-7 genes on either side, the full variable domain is DSGVTQTPKHLITATGQRVTLRCSPRSGDLSVYWYQQSLDQGLQFLIQYYNGEERAKGNILERFSAQQFPDLHSELNLSSLELGDSALYFCASSVLAGTREQYFGPGTRLTVT.